Reported below is one T cell receptor beta chain. The CDR3 covers 16 residues. Trimming stripped 3 bases from V and 1 base from J, with 15 bases between. The germline gives CDR1 MGHRA, CDR2 YSYEKL. The sample originates from a study of T cell changes during pregnancy in multiple sclerosis. The repertoire was sequenced with immunoSEQ multiplex PCR; TCRdb's copy has only in-frame clones and lacks some. The sample holds about 100,000 clones, less than 95% seen once. The source is a female donor in good health, enrolled as a control in a pregnancy study. The chain couples TRBV4-1 to TRBJ1-1; maybe TRBD1 (5 bases). Source: peripheral blood, taken in the third trimester of pregnancy. The CDR3 is CASSHALGLGNTEAFF. DNA of the CDR3: TGCGCCAGCAGCCACGCTTTGGGACTCGGGAACACTGAAGCTTTCTTT.